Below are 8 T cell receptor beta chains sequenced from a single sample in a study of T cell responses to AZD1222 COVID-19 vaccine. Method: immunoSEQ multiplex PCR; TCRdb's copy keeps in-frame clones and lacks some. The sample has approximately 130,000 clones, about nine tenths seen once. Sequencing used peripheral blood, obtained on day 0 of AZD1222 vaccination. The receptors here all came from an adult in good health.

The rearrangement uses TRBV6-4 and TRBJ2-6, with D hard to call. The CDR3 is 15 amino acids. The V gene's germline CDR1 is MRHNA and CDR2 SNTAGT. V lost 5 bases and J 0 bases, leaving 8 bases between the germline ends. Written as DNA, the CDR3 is TGTGCCAGCAGTCCAGGACCCTCTGGGGCCAACGTCCTGACTTTC. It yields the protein CASSPGPSGANVLTF.

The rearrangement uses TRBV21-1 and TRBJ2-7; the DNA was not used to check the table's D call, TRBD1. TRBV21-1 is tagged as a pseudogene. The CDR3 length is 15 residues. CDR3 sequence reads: CASSLTTGESPWQYF. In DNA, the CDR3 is TGTGCCAGCAGCCTTACGACAGGGGAGAGTCCTTGGCAGTACTTC.

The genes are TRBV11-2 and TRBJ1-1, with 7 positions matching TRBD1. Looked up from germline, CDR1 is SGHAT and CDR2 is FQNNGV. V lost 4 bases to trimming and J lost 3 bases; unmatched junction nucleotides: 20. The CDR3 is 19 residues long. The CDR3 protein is CASSSSRPTGEEVDTEAFF. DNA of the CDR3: TGTGCCAGCAGCTCATCCCGACCCACAGGGGAGGAGGTGGACACTGAAGCTTTCTTT.

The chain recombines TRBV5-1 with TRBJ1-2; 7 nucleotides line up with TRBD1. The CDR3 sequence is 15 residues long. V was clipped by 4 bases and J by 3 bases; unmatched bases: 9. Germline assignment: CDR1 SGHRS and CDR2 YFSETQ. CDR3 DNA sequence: TGCGCCAGCAGCCTCCGGGGGGACAGCGACTATGGCTACACCTTC. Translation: CASSLRGDSDYGYTF.

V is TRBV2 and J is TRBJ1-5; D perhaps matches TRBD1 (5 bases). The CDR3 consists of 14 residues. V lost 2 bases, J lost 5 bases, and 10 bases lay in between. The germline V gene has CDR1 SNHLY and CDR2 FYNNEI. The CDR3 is CASSEMGGDQPQHF. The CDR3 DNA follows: TGTGCCAGCAGTGAAATGGGGGGGGATCAGCCCCAGCATTTT.

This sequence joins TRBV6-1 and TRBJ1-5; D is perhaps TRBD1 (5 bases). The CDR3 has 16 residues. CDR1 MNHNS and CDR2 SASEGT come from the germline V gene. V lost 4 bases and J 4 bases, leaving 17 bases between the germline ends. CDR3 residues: CASSARFGTRNQPQHF. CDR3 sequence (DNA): TGTGCCAGCAGTGCAAGATTCGGGACTCGGAATCAGCCCCAGCATTTT.

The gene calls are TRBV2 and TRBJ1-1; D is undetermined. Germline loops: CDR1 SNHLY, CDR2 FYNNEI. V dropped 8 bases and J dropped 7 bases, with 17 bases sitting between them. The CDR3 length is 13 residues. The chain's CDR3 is CASAPEGPDEAFF. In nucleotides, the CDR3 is TGTGCCAGCGCGCCGGAGGGTCCTGATGAAGCTTTCTTT.

The CDR3 region has the DNA TGCGCCAGCAGCTGGGGACTAGCGGGAGGCCCCTCCTACGAGCAGTACTTC. It specifies CASSWGLAGGPSYEQYF. V is TRBV5-1 and J is TRBJ2-7; 15 nucleotides agree with TRBD2. The CDR3 is made up of 17 amino acids. CDR1 and CDR2 from the germline V gene are SGHRS and YFSETQ. V was clipped by 3 bases and J by 0 bases; unmatched bases: 4.